These 27 T cell receptor beta chains were sequenced from one sample in a study of blood T cell repertoires in COVID-19. Method: immunoSEQ multiplex PCR; TCRdb's copy keeps in-frame clones and lacks some. The table shows 200,000 or so clones, with approximately 80% occurring only once. The specimen sequenced was peripheral blood. These receptors were obtained from a man aged 35-49 years who had recovered from COVID-19.

This clone appeared a few times. The chain combines TRBV19 with TRBJ2-3; 14 bases line up with TRBD2. J gave up 9 bases and V 4 bases, and 9 bases lay outside the gene matches. Germline CDR1 reads LNHDA; CDR2 reads SQIVND (reference sequence). There are 16 residues in the CDR3. The CDR3 region has the DNA TGTGCCAGTAGTACATCGGGACTAGCGGGGGTAGCGACGCAGTATTTT. Its protein is CASSTSGLAGVATQYF.

The chain couples TRBV5-1 to TRBJ1-5; 8 nucleotides agree with TRBD1. Germline V lookup: CDR1 SGHRS, CDR2 YFSETQ. J gave up 8 bases and V 7 bases, and 14 bases lay outside the gene matches. The length of the CDR3 is 15 residues. CDR3 nucleotide sequence: TGCGCCAGCCGTCCGACAGGGGTAGGAGCAGAGCCCCAGCATTTT. Translating it yields CASRPTGVGAEPQHF.

The chain recombines TRBV27 with TRBJ2-1; the match to TRBD1 covers 9 bases. Trimming at V came to 7 bases and at J to 10 bases, leaving 11 bases not matched to a gene. Germline CDR1 and CDR2: MNHEY and SMNVEV (reference sequence). The CDR3 sequence is 14 residues long. The chain's CDR3 is CASTNTAGTGEQFF. The DNA for the CDR3 is TGTGCCAGCACAAACACCGCCGGGACAGGGGAGCAGTTCTTC.

The rearrangement links TRBV6-5 to TRBJ1-2; tentatively, D is TRBD1 (6 bases). Trimming cost V 6 bases and J 9 bases, with 23 bases left between them. This CDR3 contains 15 residues. Germline V CDR1 and CDR2: MNHEY, SVGAGI. The CDR3, as DNA: TGTGCCAGCAGCCCCCGCCGGGGGGCCCCGGGGAGCTACACCTTC. Protein sequence: CASSPRRGAPGSYTF.

The chain joins TRBV14 to TRBJ2-2; 16 bases line up with TRBD2. Per the germline V gene, CDR1 is SGHDN and CDR2 is FVKESK. CDR3 size: 16 residues. The ends lost 5 bases at V and 6 bases at J; junction bases unmatched: 3. The CDR3 bases are TGTGCCAGCAGCTCCGGGACTAGCGGGAGGGCCGGGGAGCTGTTTTTT. Amino acids: CASSSGTSGRAGELFF.

The CDR3 loop is CARTGQGKLHSPLHF. The CDR3 DNA follows: TGTGCCAGGACCGGACAGGGCAAATTGCATTCACCCCTCCACTTT. The gene calls are TRBV2 and TRBJ1-6, with 8 bases identical to TRBD1. CDR3 length: 15 residues. Trimming removed 9 bases from V and 8 bases from J; junction bases left unmatched: 12. Germline V lookup: CDR1 SNHLY, CDR2 FYNNEI.

The chain recombines TRBV6-2 or TRBV6-3 with TRBJ2-7, with 14 bases fitting TRBD2. The V segment lost 4 bases and the J segment 2 bases; nucleotides outside the gene matches: 7. The CDR3 spans 17 residues. Germline V gene data show CDR1 as MNHEY and CDR2 as SVGEGT. The CDR3 spells CASSWTSGRLTPYEQYF. CDR3 coding DNA: TGTGCCAGCAGTTGGACTAGCGGGAGGCTAACCCCCTACGAGCAGTACTTC.

This clone was seen once. This sequence joins TRBV19 and TRBJ2-1; TRBD1 is a possible D gene (6 bases). Germline CDR1 reads LNHDA; CDR2 reads SQIVND (reference sequence). This CDR3 region has 12 residues. V lost 1 base, J lost 10 bases, and 8 bases lay in between. Written as DNA, the CDR3 is TGTGCCAGTAGTATAGGAGGGACAGAGCAGTTCTTC. Its translation: CASSIGGTEQFF.

The chain is built from TRBV5-1 and TRBJ2-5; 7 bases fit TRBD2. The CDR3 contains 16 residues. The J segment lost 5 bases and the V segment lost 1 base, leaving 11 bases of the junction unmatched. From germline, CDR1 is SGHRS and CDR2 YFSETQ. This CDR3 reads CASSLWGGTSGETQYF. The CDR3, as DNA: TGCGCCAGCAGCTTGTGGGGGGGGACCTCAGGGGAGACCCAGTACTTC.

The chain is built from TRBV11-3 and TRBJ2-5; possible D gene TRBD1, 5 bases. Germline CDR1 reads SGHNT; CDR2 reads YENEEA. Trimming stripped 4 bases from V and 5 bases from J, with 8 bases between. The CDR3 is made up of 12 amino acids. CDR3: CASSWGWETQYF. The CDR3 bases are TGTGCCAGCAGCTGGGGCTGGGAGACCCAGTACTTC.

The chain joins TRBV5-5 to TRBJ1-1, with 8 bases identical to TRBD1. J lost 4 bases, V lost 0 bases, and 8 bases had no gene match. CDR1 is SGHKS and CDR2 is YYEKEE in the germline V gene (reference sequence). The CDR3 totals 16 residues. CDR3 sequence: CASSLDLGGTGTEAFF. The DNA of the CDR3 is TGTGCCAGCAGCTTGGATCTGGGGGGGACAGGCACTGAAGCTTTCTTT.

This chain joins TRBV10-2 and TRBJ2-3; no firm D call. The CDR3 is made up of 16 amino acids. Trimming left V 2 bases short and J 3 bases short, with 15 bases between. The V gene's germline CDR1 is WSHSY and CDR2 SAAADI. For the CDR3, the DNA is TGCGCCAGCAGTGAGAAGGCCACCTGGCGGACAGATACGCAGTATTTT. This gives the protein CASSEKATWRTDTQYF.

This CDR3 reads CASSQDSAGGVYEQYF. In DNA form, the CDR3 reads TGCGCCAGCAGCCAAGATAGCGCAGGGGGAGTCTACGAGCAGTACTTC. The chain links TRBV4-3 to TRBJ2-7, with 7 positions matching TRBD1. V was pared by 0 bases and J by 3 bases, with 8 bases of the junction left unmatched. The CDR3 contains 16 residues. CDR1 is LGHNA and CDR2 is YSLEER in the germline V gene.

The CDR3 region is CASSLAYRFFGQTNTEAFF. The DNA of the CDR3 is TGTGCCAGCAGCTTAGCGTATAGATTCTTCGGACAGACGAACACTGAAGCTTTCTTT. The V gene is TRBV7-8, the J gene TRBJ1-1, with D possibly TRBD1 on 6 matching bases. The germline gives CDR1 SGHVS, CDR2 FQNEAQ. V gave up 0 bases and J gave up 1 base, with 21 bases separating them. The CDR3 contains 19 residues. The entire variable domain, with the rest obtained from reference TRBV7-8 and TRBJ1-1, is as follows: GAGVSQSPRYKVAKRGQDVALRCDPISGHVSLFWYQQALGQGPEFLTYFQNEAQLDKSGLPSDRFFAERPEGSVSTLKIQRTQQEDSAVYLCASSLAYRFFGQTNTEAFFGQGTRLTVV.

This clone was seen only once. The chain's CDR3 is CASRRSGNQPQHF. The CDR3 DNA sequence: TGTGCCAGCAGACGGTCGGGCAATCAGCCCCAGCATTTT. The chain joins TRBV6-5 to TRBJ1-5; D not certain. Germline assignment: CDR1 MNHEY and CDR2 SVGAGI. Deletions cut 6 bases from V and 2 bases from J, with 8 bases between. The CDR3 contains 13 residues.

This clone was observed once. The genes are TRBV9 and TRBJ2-1; tentatively, D is TRBD2 (6 bases). This CDR3 contains 15 residues. Germline CDR1 reads SGDLS; CDR2 reads YYNGEE. V was pared by 4 bases and J by 0 bases, with 11 bases between. CDR3 in amino acids: CASSPGGSSYNEQFF. CDR3 nucleotide sequence: TGTGCCAGCAGCCCCGGGGGAAGCTCCTACAATGAGCAGTTCTTC.

This sequence joins TRBV6-5 and TRBJ1-4; TRBD1 agrees at 8 bases. The CDR3 has 16 amino acids. Germline CDR1 reads MNHEY; CDR2 reads SVGAGI. Losses at the gene ends were 2 bases for V and 6 bases for J; bases not matched to a gene: 8. This CDR3 reads CASSYTPGQVDEKLFF. CDR3 nucleotides: TGTGCCAGCAGTTACACACCGGGACAGGTGGATGAAAAACTGTTTTTT.

This clone came up once. This rearrangement joins TRBV6-2 or TRBV6-3 to TRBJ1-1; D is possibly TRBD1 (6 bases). The CDR3 totals 13 residues. V dropped 5 bases and J dropped 6 bases, with 13 bases sitting between them. Per the germline V gene, CDR1 is MNHEY and CDR2 is SVGEGT. Here the CDR3 reads CASSRQAGAEAFF. The CDR3 coding sequence is TGTGCCAGCAGTAGACAGGCCGGGGCTGAAGCTTTCTTT.

This chain links TRBV6-1 with TRBJ2-7; possibly TRBD1 for D (6 bases). This CDR3 is built from 15 residues. The V gene lost 1 base and the J gene lost 1 base, with 11 bases spanning the gap. CDR1 MNHNS and CDR2 SASEGT come from the germline V gene. CDR3 bases: TGTGCCAGCAGTGAAGTGACAGGCCCTTCCTACGAGCAGTACTTC. As protein: CASSEVTGPSYEQYF.

This clone was recorded once. CDR3 region: CASSLTGTSGYEQYF. CDR3 DNA: TGTGCCAGCAGCTTAACCGGGACTAGCGGATACGAGCAGTACTTC. The chain has TRBV5-6 and TRBJ2-7, with TRBD2 matching 11 bases. The germline CDR1 and CDR2 sequences are SGHDT and YYEEEE. The length of the CDR3 is 15 residues. The ends lost 2 bases at V and 4 bases at J; junction bases unmatched: 5.

The genes are TRBV9 and TRBJ2-5, with 7 bases identical to TRBD2. Germline loops: CDR1 SGDLS, CDR2 YYNGEE. This CDR3 is built from 15 residues. V dropped 5 bases and J dropped 6; count of bases not matched to a gene: 13. CDR3 DNA: TGTGCCAGCAGTGCCTTGGCGGGAGTAGGAAAGACCCAGTACTTC. It is translated as CASSALAGVGKTQYF.

This clone was observed once. V usage is TRBV4-3 and J usage is TRBJ2-5, with a weak D call TRBD1 (5 bases). This CDR3 has 16 residues. V lost 4 bases and J 4 bases, leaving 19 bases between the germline ends. Germline V lookup: CDR1 LGHNA, CDR2 YSLEER. CDR3 DNA: TGCGCCAGCAGCCCTAAGAAAGGGGTGGTGGGAGAGACCCAGTACTTC. Protein product: CASSPKKGVVGETQYF.

This clone was seen a single time. This chain joins TRBV27 and TRBJ2-5, with 8 bases that match TRBD1. Per the germline V gene, CDR1 is MNHEY and CDR2 is SMNVEV (reference sequence). This CDR3 comprises 14 residues. V was pared by 6 bases and J by 2 bases, with 5 bases of the junction left unmatched. The CDR3 sequence: CASSRDRGQETQYF. The CDR3 coding sequence is TGTGCCAGCAGCCGAGACAGGGGTCAAGAGACCCAGTACTTC.

The chain joins TRBV7-2 to TRBJ2-7, with TRBD1 matching over 11 bases. Trimming removed 1 base from V and 5 bases from J; junction bases left unmatched: 4. The CDR3 is 15 amino acids. Germline V gene sequence: CDR1 SGHTA, CDR2 FQGNSA. The CDR3 nucleotides are TGTGCCAGCAGCTTAGTGGGGACAGGGGGGGACGAGCAGTACTTC. Translation gives CASSLVGTGGDEQYF. The entire variable domain, with the rest obtained from reference TRBV7-2 and TRBJ2-7, is as follows: GAGVSQSPSNKVTEKGKDVELRCDPISGHTALYWYRQSLGQGLEFLIYFQGNSAPDKSGLPSDRFSAERTGGSVSTLTIQRTQQEDSAVYLCASSLVGTGGDEQYFGPGTRLTVT.

This chain uses TRBV29-1 with TRBJ2-3; 7 bases fit TRBD2. Germline V gene data show CDR1 as SQVTM and CDR2 as ANQGSEA. The CDR3 has 16 residues. The trim removed 3 bases at V and 0 bases at J, leaving 9 bases unmatched. The CDR3 region has the DNA TGCAGCGTTGAGGGTTGGGCTAGCGGTAGCACAGATACGCAGTATTTT. Translating gives CSVEGWASGSTDTQYF.

V gene TRBV9 combines with J gene TRBJ2-3, with D possibly being TRBD1 (6 bases). CDR3 length equals 14 residues. Germline loops: CDR1 SGDLS, CDR2 YYNGEE. Trimming left V 4 bases short and J 4 bases short, with 13 bases between. The CDR3 region has the DNA TGTGCCAGCAGCCCAAGACAGGACGCAGATACGCAGTATTTT. This sequence encodes CASSPRQDADTQYF.

This sequence joins TRBV6-5 and TRBJ1-6; tentatively, D is TRBD1 (5 bases). The CDR3 consists of 12 residues. Trimming pared 6 bases from V and 10 bases from J, leaving 10 bases between. Germline CDR1 and CDR2: MNHEY and SVGAGI. The CDR3 DNA is TGTGCCAGCAGGTCGACAGAGTCACCCCTCCACTTT. It yields the protein CASRSTESPLHF.